This T cell receptor (beta chain) was observed in a study of T cells in Graves' hyperthyroidism and ophthalmopathy. Looking at the study overall: Sampling of peripheral blood happened at initial diagnosis, prior to any treatment.

This clonotype was detected many times. V lost 0 bases and J 8 bases, leaving 5 bases between the germline ends. The CDR3 has 12 residues. Germline CDR1 reads SGHNT; CDR2 reads YENEEA. Patients aged 18 to 65 with hyperthyroidism were newly diagnosed, with duration under 2 months. The TCR beta CDR3 regions underwent amplification using RNA transcripts as the source. With the HTBI primer set, the TCR CDR3 went through a first round of RT-PCR. Each CDR3 protein gets one entry after TCRdb re-called the multiplex PCR reads with MiXCR. This sample has approximately 400,000 distinct CDR3 sequences, with about a sixth found just once.

The chain links TRBV11-3 to TRBJ2-1; D is unclear. The sequence was collected from a woman aged 18 to 35 with Graves' hyperthyroidism. Sequencing was carried out using blood. The CDR3 region has the DNA TGTGCCAGCAGCTTAGAGAACGATGAGCAGTTCTTC. This gives the protein CASSLENDEQFF.